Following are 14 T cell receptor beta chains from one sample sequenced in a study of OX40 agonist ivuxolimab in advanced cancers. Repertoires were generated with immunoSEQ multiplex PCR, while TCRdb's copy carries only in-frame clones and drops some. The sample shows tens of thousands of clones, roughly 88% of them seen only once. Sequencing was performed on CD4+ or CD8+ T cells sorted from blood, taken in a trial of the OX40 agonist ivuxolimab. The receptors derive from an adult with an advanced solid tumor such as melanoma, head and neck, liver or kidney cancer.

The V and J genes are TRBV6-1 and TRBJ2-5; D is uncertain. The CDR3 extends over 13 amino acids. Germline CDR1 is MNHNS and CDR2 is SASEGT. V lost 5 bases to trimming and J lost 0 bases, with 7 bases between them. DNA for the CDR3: TGTGCCAGCAGTTTGCAATACCAAGAGACCCAGTACTTC. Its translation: CASSLQYQETQYF.

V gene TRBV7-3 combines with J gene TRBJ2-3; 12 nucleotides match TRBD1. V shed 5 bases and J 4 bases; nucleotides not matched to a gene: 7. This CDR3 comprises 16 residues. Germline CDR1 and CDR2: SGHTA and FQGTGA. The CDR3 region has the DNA TGTGCCAGCAGCCGAGCCGGGACAGGGGGCGCAGATACGCAGTATTTT. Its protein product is CASSRAGTGGADTQYF.

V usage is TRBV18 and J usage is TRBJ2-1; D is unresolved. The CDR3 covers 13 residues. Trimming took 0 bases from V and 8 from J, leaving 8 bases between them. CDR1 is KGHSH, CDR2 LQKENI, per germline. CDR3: CASSPPGYDEQFF. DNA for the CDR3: TGTGCCAGCTCACCACCAGGGTACGATGAGCAGTTCTTC.

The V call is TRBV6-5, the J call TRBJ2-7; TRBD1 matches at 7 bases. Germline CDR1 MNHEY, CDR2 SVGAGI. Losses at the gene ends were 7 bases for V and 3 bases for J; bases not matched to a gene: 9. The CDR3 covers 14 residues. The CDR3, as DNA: TGTGCCAGCAAAAGGGGGACAGCAGGCTACGAGCAGTACTTC. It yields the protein CASKRGTAGYEQYF.

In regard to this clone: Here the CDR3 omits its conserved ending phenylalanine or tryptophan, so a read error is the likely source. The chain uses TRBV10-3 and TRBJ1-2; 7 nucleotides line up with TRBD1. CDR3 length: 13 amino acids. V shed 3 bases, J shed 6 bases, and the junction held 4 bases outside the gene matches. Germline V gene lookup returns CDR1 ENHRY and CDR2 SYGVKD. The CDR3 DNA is TGTGCCATCAGTGAACAGGGGTACGATGGCTACACCCTC. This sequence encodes CAISEQGYDGYTL.

CDR3 loop: CATGRRGDYEQYF. In DNA form, the CDR3 reads TGTGCCACCGGACGCCGGGGGGACTACGAGCAGTACTTC. The V call is TRBV13, the J call TRBJ2-7; 7 positions match TRBD2. There are 13 residues in the CDR3. V lost 10 bases, J lost 3 bases, and 9 bases stayed unmatched. The V gene's germline CDR1 is PRHDT and CDR2 FYEKMQ (reference sequence).

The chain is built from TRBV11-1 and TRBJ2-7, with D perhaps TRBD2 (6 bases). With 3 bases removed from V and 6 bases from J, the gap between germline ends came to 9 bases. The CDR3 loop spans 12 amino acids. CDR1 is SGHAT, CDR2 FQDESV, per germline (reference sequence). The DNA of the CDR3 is TGTGCCAGCAGCTTCTCCGGGGGCGAGCAGTACTTC. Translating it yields CASSFSGGEQYF.

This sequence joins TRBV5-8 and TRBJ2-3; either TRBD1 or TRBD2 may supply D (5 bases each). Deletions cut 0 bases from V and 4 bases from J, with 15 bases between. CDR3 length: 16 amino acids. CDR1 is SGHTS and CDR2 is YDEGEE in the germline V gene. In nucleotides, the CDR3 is TGTGCCAGCAGCTTGGGGTCGGCCGGGACCGCAGATACGCAGTATTTT. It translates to CASSLGSAGTADTQYF.

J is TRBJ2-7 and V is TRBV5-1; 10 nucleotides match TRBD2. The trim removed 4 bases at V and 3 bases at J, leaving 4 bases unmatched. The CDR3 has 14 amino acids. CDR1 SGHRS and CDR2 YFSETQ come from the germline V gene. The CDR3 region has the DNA TGCGCCAGCAGCATCGGGACTAGCGACTACGAGCAGTACTTC. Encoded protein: CASSIGTSDYEQYF. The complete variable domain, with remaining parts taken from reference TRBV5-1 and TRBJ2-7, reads KAGVTQTPRYLIKTRGQQVTLSCSPISGHRSVSWYQQTPGQGLQFLFEYFSETQRNKGNFPGRFSGRQFSNSRSEMNVSTLELGDSALYLCASSIGTSDYEQYFGPGTRLTVT.

CDR3 coding DNA: TGCGCCAGCAAGTTTGGCCTAGCGGGTCGCCAAGAGACCCAGTACTTC. It encodes CASKFGLAGRQETQYF. The chain has TRBV5-1 and TRBJ2-5; 8 positions match TRBD2. With V trimmed by 6 bases and J by 1 base, 11 bases remained unmatched. This CDR3 has 16 residues. Germline values: CDR1 SGHRS, CDR2 YFSETQ. The complete variable domain, with remaining parts taken from reference TRBV5-1 and TRBJ2-5, reads KAGVTQTPRYLIKTRGQQVTLSCSPISGHRSVSWYQQTPGQGLQFLFEYFSETQRNKGNFPGRFSGRQFSNSRSEMNVSTLELGDSALYLCASKFGLAGRQETQYFGPGTRLLVL.

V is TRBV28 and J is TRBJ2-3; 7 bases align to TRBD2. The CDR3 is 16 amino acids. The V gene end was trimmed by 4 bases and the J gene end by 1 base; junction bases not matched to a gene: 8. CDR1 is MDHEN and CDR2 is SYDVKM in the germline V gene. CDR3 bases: TGTGCCAGCAGTTGGGCGGGGGACCGTGGCACAGATACGCAGTATTTT. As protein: CASSWAGDRGTDTQYF.

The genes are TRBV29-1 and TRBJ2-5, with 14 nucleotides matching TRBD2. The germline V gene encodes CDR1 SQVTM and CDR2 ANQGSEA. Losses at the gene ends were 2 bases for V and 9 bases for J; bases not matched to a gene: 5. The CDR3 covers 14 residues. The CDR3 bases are TGCAGCGTTGAAAGGACTAGCGGGAGGACCGCCCAGTACTTC. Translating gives CSVERTSGRTAQYF.

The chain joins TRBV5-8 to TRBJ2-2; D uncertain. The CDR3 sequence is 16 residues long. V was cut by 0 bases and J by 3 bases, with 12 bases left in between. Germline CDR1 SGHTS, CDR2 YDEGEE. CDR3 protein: CASSLDGVGYTGELFF. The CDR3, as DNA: TGTGCCAGCAGCTTGGACGGTGTGGGATACACCGGGGAGCTGTTTTTT.

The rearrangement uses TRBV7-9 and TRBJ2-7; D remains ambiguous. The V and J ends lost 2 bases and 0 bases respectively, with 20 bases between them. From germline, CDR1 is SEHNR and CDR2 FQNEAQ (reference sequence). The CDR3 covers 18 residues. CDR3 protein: CASSLSYQERILSYEQYF. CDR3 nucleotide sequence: TGTGCCAGCAGCTTATCTTATCAGGAGCGAATCCTCTCCTACGAGCAGTACTTC.